This TCR beta chain was identified during a study of cytomegalovirus exposure and HLA in healthy donors. Nominally healthy donors were sampled, though unrecorded immune exposures were likely. CDR3 size: 13 residues. The junction had 2 bases not matched to a gene; V was cut back by 7 bases and J by 1 base. Germline assignment: CDR1 SGHTA and CDR2 FQGTGA. General study findings and limits: While the bulk of TCR sequences proved rare, some public TCRs turned up in many donors. The classifier reportedly diagnosed cytomegalovirus status with high specificity and sensitivity. Productive status was seen about 87% or about 30% of the time for most TCR beta V segments in an earlier analysis.

Use of 60 Vbeta and 13 Jbeta primers characterized the PCR. Measured with immunoSEQ multiplex PCR; TCRdb has only the in-frame clones, and not every one. The sample includes 150,000 to 200,000 clones, about four fifths of them seen just once. Worth noting for this clone: The antigen is not known.

The source is a man between 18 and 35 years old in good health and CMV-seronegative. The chain combines TRBV7-3 with TRBJ2-3, with 7 positions matching TRBD2. The sample comprised PBMCs. The CDR3 nucleotides read TGTGCCAGCAAGCTAGCGGGCACAGATACGCAGTATTTT. As protein: CASKLAGTDTQYF. The variable domain in full, with the rest retrieved from reference TRBV7-3 and TRBJ2-3, is GAGVSQTPSNKVTEKGKYVELRCDPISGHTALYWYRQSLGQGPEFLIYFQGTGAADDSGLPNDRFFAVRPEGSVSTLKIQRTERGDSAVYLCASKLAGTDTQYFGPGTRLTVL.